Shown below are 13 T cell receptor beta chains from a single sample sequenced in a study of blood T cell repertoires in COVID-19. Assay: immunoSEQ multiplex PCR; the TCRdb copy retains only in-frame clones and omits some. The sample lists around 44,000 clones; around 92% were seen once. Sequencing used peripheral blood. These receptors all stem from a human donor in a cohort sampled during active COVID-19.

The chain has TRBV15 and TRBJ1-5, with D possibly being TRBD1 (6 bases). Trimming took off 5 bases at V and 0 bases at J, with 11 bases between the two ends. The CDR3 spans 15 residues. In germline, CDR1 is LNHNV, CDR2 YYDKDF (reference sequence). CDR3 coding DNA: TGTGCCACCAGCGGAAACAGGGTTAGCAATCAGCCCCAGCATTTT. This translates into CATSGNRVSNQPQHF.

The chain combines TRBV5-1 with TRBJ2-1; 9 positions agree with TRBD2. V was pared by 0 bases and J by 2 bases, with 3 bases of the junction left unmatched. The CDR3 is 16 residues long. Looked up from germline, CDR1 is SGHRS and CDR2 is YFSETQ. CDR3 nucleotide sequence: TGCGCCAGCAGCTTGGTTAGCGGGAGAACCTACAATGAGCAGTTCTTC. This encodes CASSLVSGRTYNEQFF. The full variable domain, rest sourced from reference TRBV5-1 and TRBJ2-1, is KAGVTQTPRYLIKTRGQQVTLSCSPISGHRSVSWYQQTPGQGLQFLFEYFSETQRNKGNFPGRFSGRQFSNSRSEMNVSTLELGDSALYLCASSLVSGRTYNEQFFGPGTRLTVL.

The V and J genes are TRBV19 and TRBJ1-5; a possible D gene is TRBD1 (5 bases). V gave up 8 bases and J gave up 2 bases, with 13 bases separating them. From germline, CDR1 is LNHDA and CDR2 SQIVND (reference sequence). CDR3 length: 14 residues. The CDR3 here is CASCGGRGNQPQHF. Written as DNA, the CDR3 is TGTGCCAGTTGCGGGGGAAGAGGCAATCAGCCCCAGCATTTT.

The V and J genes are TRBV6-5 and TRBJ2-3; no definite D call. The germline gives CDR1 MNHEY, CDR2 SVGAGI. V lost 6 bases, J lost 2 bases, and 9 bases lay in between. The CDR3 is 13 residues long. The CDR3 coding sequence is TGTGCCAGCAGCTCCGACACCACAGATACGCAGTATTTT. This sequence encodes CASSSDTTDTQYF.

CDR3 sequence: CASSTSGVNEQFF. The CDR3 nucleotides are TGTGCCAGCAGCACATCGGGAGTGAATGAGCAGTTCTTC. The rearrangement joins TRBV7-2 to TRBJ2-1; D is perhaps TRBD2 (6 bases). The V end was cut by 5 bases, the J end by 7 bases, with 12 bases between. The V gene's germline CDR1 is SGHTA and CDR2 FQGNSA. This CDR3 is 13 amino acids long.

This rearrangement joins TRBV28 to TRBJ2-3; TRBD2 agrees at 11 bases. The V gene's germline CDR1 is MDHEN and CDR2 SYDVKM. The CDR3 is 20 amino acids. V was clipped by 6 bases and J by 4 bases; unmatched bases: 21. Here the CDR3 DNA reads TGTGCCAGCAGGAGTAATATGAGACTAGCGGGATTTGGTTACCCAGATACGCAGTATTTT. Its protein product is CASRSNMRLAGFGYPDTQYF.

This clone was picked up one time. This rearrangement joins TRBV27 to TRBJ2-7; TRBD2 agrees at 8 bases. Looked up from germline, CDR1 is MNHEY and CDR2 is SMNVEV (reference sequence). With 5 bases clipped from V and 2 bases from J, the junction kept 8 bases outside the gene matches. The CDR3 extends over 15 amino acids. The CDR3 coding sequence is TGTGCCAGCAGTGCCCTCGCGGGAGGCGCCTACGAGCAGTACTTC. Residues: CASSALAGGAYEQYF.

The chain joins TRBV27 to TRBJ1-6; tentatively, D is TRBD1 (5 bases). The length of the CDR3 is 16 residues. The V and J ends lost 7 bases and 0 bases respectively, with 13 bases between them. Germline CDR1 and CDR2: MNHEY and SMNVEV (reference sequence). CDR3 amino acids: CASNGRASSYNSPLHF. In nucleotides, the CDR3 is TGTGCCAGCAATGGCAGGGCTAGCTCCTATAATTCACCCCTCCACTTT.

This rearrangement joins TRBV6-1 to TRBJ1-2, with D unresolved. Between the trimmed V and J ends, which lost 2 bases and 8 bases, there was a span of 6 bases. The CDR3 is made up of 11 amino acids. Germline loops: CDR1 MNHNS, CDR2 SASEGT. CDR3 DNA: TGTGCCAGCAGTGAAATGGAGGGCTACACCTTC. It is translated as CASSEMEGYTF.

The chain uses TRBV11-2 and TRBJ1-5, with TRBD1 matching 9 bases. V shed 2 bases, J shed 3 bases, and the junction held 14 bases outside the gene matches. The CDR3 is 19 amino acids. Germline CDR1 SGHAT, CDR2 FQNNGV. CDR3 protein: CASSLSVWGQGIHNQPQHF. The CDR3 DNA sequence: TGTGCCAGCAGCTTAAGTGTTTGGGGACAGGGCATTCACAATCAGCCCCAGCATTTT.

The chain links TRBV6-6 to TRBJ2-7; TRBD2 is a possible D gene (7 bases). The V gene's germline CDR1 is MNHNY and CDR2 SVGAGI (reference sequence). The germline V and J ends were trimmed by 6 bases and 2 bases, with 17 bases remaining between them. This CDR3 contains 15 residues. CDR3 in DNA: TGTGCCAGCAGCCAGATAAGGGGGAGGGCCTACGAGCAGTACTTC. It translates to CASSQIRGRAYEQYF.

The chain combines TRBV5-1 with TRBJ1-6; TRBD1 matches 10 bases. The CDR3 covers 16 residues. After removal of 0 bases from V and 6 bases from J, the junction contained 3 bases not matched to a gene. The germline V gene encodes CDR1 SGHRS and CDR2 YFSETQ. CDR3 residues: CASSLVGQGSNSPLHF. Written as DNA, the CDR3 is TGCGCCAGCAGCTTGGTGGGACAGGGGAGTAATTCACCCCTCCACTTT.

The chain has TRBV4-1 and TRBJ2-3, with 7 nucleotides matching TRBD2. Losses at the gene ends were 2 bases for V and 1 base for J; bases not matched to a gene: 6. CDR1 is MGHRA, CDR2 YSYEKL, per germline. The CDR3 is made up of 16 amino acids. In DNA form, the CDR3 reads TGCGCCAGCAGCCAAAGGACTAGGGGTGGCACAGATACGCAGTATTTT. Translated: CASSQRTRGGTDTQYF.